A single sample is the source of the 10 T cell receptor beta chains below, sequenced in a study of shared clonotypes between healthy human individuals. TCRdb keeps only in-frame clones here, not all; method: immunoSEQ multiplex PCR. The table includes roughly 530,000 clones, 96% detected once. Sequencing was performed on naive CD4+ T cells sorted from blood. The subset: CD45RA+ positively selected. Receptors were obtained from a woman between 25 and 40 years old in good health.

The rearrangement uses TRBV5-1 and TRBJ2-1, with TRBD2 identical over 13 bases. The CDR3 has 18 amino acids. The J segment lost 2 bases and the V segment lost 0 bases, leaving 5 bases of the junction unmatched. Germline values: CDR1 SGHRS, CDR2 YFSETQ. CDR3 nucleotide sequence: TGCGCCAGCAGCTTGGGACGGACTAGCGGGGGACCCTACAATGAGCAGTTCTTC. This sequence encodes CASSLGRTSGGPYNEQFF.

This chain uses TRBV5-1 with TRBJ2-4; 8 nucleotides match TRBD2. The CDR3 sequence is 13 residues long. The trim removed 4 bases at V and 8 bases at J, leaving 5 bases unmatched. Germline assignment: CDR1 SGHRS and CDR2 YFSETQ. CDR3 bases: TGCGCCAGCAGCCCGGGGGGGCAGGACATTCAGTACTTC. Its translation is CASSPGGQDIQYF.

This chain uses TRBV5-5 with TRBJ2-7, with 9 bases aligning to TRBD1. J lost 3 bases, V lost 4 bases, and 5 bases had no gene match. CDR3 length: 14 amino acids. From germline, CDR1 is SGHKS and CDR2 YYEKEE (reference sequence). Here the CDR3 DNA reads TGTGCCAGCAGCCGCCGGGACAGGGACTACGAGCAGTACTTC. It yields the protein CASSRRDRDYEQYF.

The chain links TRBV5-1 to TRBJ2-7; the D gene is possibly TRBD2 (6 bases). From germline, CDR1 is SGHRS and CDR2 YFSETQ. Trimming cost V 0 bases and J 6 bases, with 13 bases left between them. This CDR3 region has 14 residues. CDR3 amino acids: CASSLGSGGSEQYF. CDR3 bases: TGCGCCAGCAGCTTGGGCTCCGGAGGGAGCGAGCAGTACTTC. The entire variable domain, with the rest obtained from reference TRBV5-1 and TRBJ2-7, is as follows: KAGVTQTPRYLIKTRGQQVTLSCSPISGHRSVSWYQQTPGQGLQFLFEYFSETQRNKGNFPGRFSGRQFSNSRSEMNVSTLELGDSALYLCASSLGSGGSEQYFGPGTRLTVT.

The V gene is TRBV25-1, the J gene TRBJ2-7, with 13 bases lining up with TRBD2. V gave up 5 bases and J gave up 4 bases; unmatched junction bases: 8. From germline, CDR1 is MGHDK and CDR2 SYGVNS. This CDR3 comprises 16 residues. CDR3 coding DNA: TGTGCCAGCAGTTACCGAGGACTAGCGGGAGTTTACGAGCAGTACTTC. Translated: CASSYRGLAGVYEQYF.

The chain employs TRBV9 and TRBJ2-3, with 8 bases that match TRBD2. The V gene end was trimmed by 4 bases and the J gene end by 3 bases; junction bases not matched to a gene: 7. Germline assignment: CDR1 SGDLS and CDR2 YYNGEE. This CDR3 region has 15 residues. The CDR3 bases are TGTGCCAGCAGCAGTCGGGAGGGCCGAACAGATACGCAGTATTTT. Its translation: CASSSREGRTDTQYF.

Here the CDR3 DNA reads TGTGCCAGCAGCTGGGGGGGAGATACGCAGTATTTT. It is translated as CASSWGGDTQYF. The chain recombines TRBV7-2 with TRBJ2-3; 7 nucleotides agree with TRBD2. The CDR3 is made up of 12 amino acids. Germline lookup yields CDR1 SGHTA and CDR2 FQGNSA. J was trimmed by 5 bases and V by 4 bases; bases with no gene match: 0.

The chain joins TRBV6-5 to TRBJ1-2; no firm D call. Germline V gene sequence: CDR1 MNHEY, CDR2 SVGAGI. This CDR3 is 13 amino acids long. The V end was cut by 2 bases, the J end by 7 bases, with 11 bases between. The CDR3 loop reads CASSYTVGAGYTF. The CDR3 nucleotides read TGTGCCAGCAGTTACACGGTAGGCGCTGGCTACACCTTC.

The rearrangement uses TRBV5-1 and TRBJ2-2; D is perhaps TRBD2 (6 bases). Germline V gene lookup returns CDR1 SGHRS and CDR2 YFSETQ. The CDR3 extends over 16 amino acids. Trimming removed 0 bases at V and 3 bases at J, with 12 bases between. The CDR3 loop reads CASSLETGVDTGELFF. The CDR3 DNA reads TGCGCCAGCAGCTTGGAAACGGGAGTGGACACCGGGGAGCTGTTTTTT.

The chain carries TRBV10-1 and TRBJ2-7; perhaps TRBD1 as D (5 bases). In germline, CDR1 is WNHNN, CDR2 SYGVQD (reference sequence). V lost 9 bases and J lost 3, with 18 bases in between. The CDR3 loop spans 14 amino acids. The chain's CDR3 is CARREDSPDYEQYF. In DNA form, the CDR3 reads TGCGCCAGGAGAGAAGACAGCCCAGACTACGAGCAGTACTTC.